This is a list of T cell receptor beta chains from one sample in a study of vaccination effects on CD4 cells after COVID-19. The protocol was immunoSEQ multiplex PCR, while the TCRdb copy is restricted to in-frame clones and leaves out a portion. The profile covers about 27,000 clones, with roughly 72% appearing a single time and less than 20% taken by the ten largest. Antigen specificity for these receptors is unknown. Sequences were derived from CD4+ T cells from PBMCs cultured with SARS-CoV-2 spike peptides, sampled before COVID-19 vaccination. The receptors shown here come from a human donor who had a prior SARS-CoV-2 infection. CDR3s include the opening cysteine and the closing phenylalanine or tryptophan. Fields, in order: D gene, V gene, J gene, clone size, CDR3 DNA, CDR3 protein. The D gene is left open where the match is weak. The size entry is marked missing in some rows and otherwise reads once, few, many or a size class.

NA	TRBV24-1	TRBJ2-3	NA	TGTGCCACCAGTGATTCAAGGGCCGGCGGGACTCCCCACACAGATACGCAGTATTTT	CATSDSRAGGTPHTDTQYF
TRBD1	TRBV29-1	TRBJ2-3	NA	TGCAGCGCCCGGGACAGGGGAGACACGCAGTATTTT	CSARDRGDTQYF
TRBD2	TRBV7-2	TRBJ2-1	NA	TGTGCCAGCAGACCTTATCTAGCGGGAGCTGGTGAGCAGTTCTTC	CASRPYLAGAGEQFF
NA	TRBV10-3	TRBJ1-2	few	TGTGCCATCGGGGAATTCACGCTGGATCTGGGCTACACCTTC	CAIGEFTLDLGYTF
TRBD1	TRBV6-5	TRBJ2-5	NA	TGTGCCAGCAGCCGTCGAGACAGGGACCAAGAGACCCAGTACTTC	CASSRRDRDQETQYF
NA	TRBV7-2	TRBJ2-5	NA	TGTGCCAGCACCAGGGAAGCTCGGGAGACCCAGTACTTC	CASTREARETQYF
TRBD1	TRBV27	TRBJ2-2	NA	TGTGCCAGCAGTCTCCACAGGGGACAGGACACCGGGGAGCTGTTTTTT	CASSLHRGQDTGELFF
NA	TRBV4-2	TRBJ1-2	NA	TGTGCCAGCAGCCAAGATTGGGGCCGGGGAGACTCGGGCTACACCTTC	CASSQDWGRGDSGYTF
TRBD2	TRBV5-6	TRBJ2-7	NA	TGTGCCAGCAGCCTGGGAGGACTAGCGGGGGCCTTGCAGTACTTC	CASSLGGLAGALQYF
NA	TRBV9	TRBJ2-5	NA	TGTGCCAGCAGCGTAGAGGGATTGGGAGAGACCCAGTACTTC	CASSVEGLGETQYF
TRBD2	TRBV12-3/TRBV12-4	TRBJ2-2	NA	TGTGCCAGAGGACTAGCGGGGGACGGGGAGCTGTTTTTT	CARGLAGDGELFF
NA	TRBV20-1	TRBJ1-4	NA	TGCAGTGCAAGTCCTGACAGACAAAAACTGTTTTTT	CSASPDRQKLFF
NA	TRBV7-9	TRBJ1-2	NA	TGTGCCAGCAGCTTGCAGAGCTATGGCTACACCTTC	CASSLQSYGYTF
NA	TRBV25-1	TRBJ1-3	NA	TGTGCCAGCGGGACTTCAGCGAACACCATATATTTT	CASGTSANTIYF
NA	TRBV6-5	TRBJ1-6	NA	TGTGCCAGCAGGCCCGACGGCTCAAATTCACCCCTCCACTTT	CASRPDGSNSPLHF
TRBD2	TRBV7-9	TRBJ2-3	few	TGTGCCAGCAGCTTCGGGACTAGCGGGGGGCCACTCGGCACAGATACGCAGTATTTT	CASSFGTSGGPLGTDTQYF
TRBD1	TRBV19	TRBJ2-7	NA	TGTGCCAGTAGTAGGACAGGGGCTCCTAACGAGCAGTACTTC	CASSRTGAPNEQYF
NA	TRBV5-1	TRBJ1-4	NA	TGCGCCAGCAGCCCCGGAGTGACTAATGAAAAACTGTTTTTT	CASSPGVTNEKLFF
NA	TRBV5-1	TRBJ1-3	NA	TGCGCCAGCAGCCTCCGGGGCCAAGACTCTGGAAACACCATATATTTT	CASSLRGQDSGNTIYF
NA	TRBV27	TRBJ1-1	NA	TGTGCCAGCGGACAGATCAACACTGAAGCTTTCTTT	CASGQINTEAFF
TRBD1	TRBV2	TRBJ1-2	NA	TGTGCCAGCAGTGCGACGCTGGGACAGGGAAACTATGGCTACACCTTC	CASSATLGQGNYGYTF
TRBD1	TRBV19	TRBJ2-7	few	TGTGCCAGTAGTCCAGGGACAGGGGAGCAGTACTTC	CASSPGTGEQYF
NA	TRBV11-2	TRBJ1-6	NA	TGTGCCAGCAGCTTCCTAGGAATTAGATCACCCCTCCACTTT	CASSFLGIRSPLHF
NA	TRBV12-3/TRBV12-4	TRBJ1-1	few	TGTGCCAGCAGTTTTGGGGACACTGAAGCTTTCTTT	CASSFGDTEAFF
TRBD1	TRBV10-3	TRBJ1-2	many	TGTGCCATCAGTGAGAACCGACAGGGGGATAGGGGCTACACCTTC	CAISENRQGDRGYTF
NA	TRBV18	TRBJ1-3	few	TGTGCCAGCTCACCACAACAGGCCTCTGGAAACACCATATATTTT	CASSPQQASGNTIYF
NA	TRBV6-5	TRBJ2-3	NA	TGTGCCAGCAGTTACGGGTCGGGCACAGATACGCAGTATTTT	CASSYGSGTDTQYF
NA	TRBV19	TRBJ1-3	NA	TGTGCCAGTAGTACGGTGGGCGAGGCCGGAAACACCATATATTTT	CASSTVGEAGNTIYF
TRBD1	TRBV5-1	TRBJ1-4	NA	TGCGCCAGCAAGGCGACAGGGGCGGCCTTAAGTGAAAAACTGTTTTTT	CASKATGAALSEKLFF
TRBD1	TRBV29-1	TRBJ2-5	NA	TGCAGCGTTGCCCCGGGACAGGGGCAAGAGACCCAGTACTTC	CSVAPGQGQETQYF
NA	TRBV19	TRBJ2-5	NA	TGTGCCAGTAGTAAATTGACCCAAGAGACCCAGTACTTC	CASSKLTQETQYF
TRBD2	TRBV9	TRBJ2-1	NA	TGTGCCAGCAGCGTTAGCGGGAGCGGGGGTAATGAGCAGTTCTTC	CASSVSGSGGNEQFF
NA	TRBV19	TRBJ2-1	once	TGTGCCAGTAGTATAGGGCAGGTCTCCTACAATGAGCAGTTCTTC	CASSIGQVSYNEQFF
NA	TRBV9	TRBJ1-4	NA	TGTGCCAGCAGCGTAGGTGCAAGTAATGAAAAACTGTTTTTT	CASSVGASNEKLFF
TRBD1	TRBV27	TRBJ1-2	few	TGTGCCAGCAGTTATTGGGAGGGGGCGGTGGATGGCTACACCTTC	CASSYWEGAVDGYTF
TRBD2	TRBV6-6	TRBJ2-1	NA	TGTGCCAGCCTAGCGGTCGCTCCCTATTATGAGCAGTTCTTC	CASLAVAPYYEQFF
TRBD2	TRBV3-1/TRBV3-2	TRBJ2-1	NA	TGTGCCACCAATCCAGGAGTGAGCGGGAGGGGGCAGTTCTTC	CATNPGVSGRGQFF
NA	TRBV18	TRBJ2-3	NA	TGTGCCAGCTCACCAGCACGGGCCGATACGCAGTATTTT	CASSPARADTQYF
NA	TRBV28	TRBJ1-1	NA	TGTGCCAGCAGTTCGGGGCGTAACACTGAAGCTTTCTTT	CASSSGRNTEAFF
NA	TRBV19	TRBJ1-2	NA	TGTGCCAGTAGTGTCCGCGGACAGTTTAACTATGGCTACACCTTC	CASSVRGQFNYGYTF
NA	TRBV30	TRBJ2-4	NA	TGTGCCTGGAGTGTAAAGGGGGTTGTGAACATTCAGTACTTC	CAWSVKGVVNIQYF
TRBD1	TRBV10-3	TRBJ1-1	once	TGTGCCATCAGGGGGACAGTATCAAACACTGAAGCTTTCTTT	CAIRGTVSNTEAFF
NA	TRBV5-6	TRBJ1-2	NA	TGTGCCAGCAGCTTGGGCCCGGCAGGGCGGGGAGGCTACACCTTC	CASSLGPAGRGGYTF
NA	TRBV24-1	TRBJ2-3	NA	TGTGCCACCAGTGATTTGCCACACTGGGGCACAGATACGCAGTATTTT	CATSDLPHWGTDTQYF
NA	TRBV7-6	TRBJ2-2	few	TGTGCCAGCAGCTTAGCGGGACTGGGGACCGGGGAGCTGTTTTTT	CASSLAGLGTGELFF
TRBD2	TRBV9	TRBJ2-3	NA	TGTGCCAGCAGCCCCGAGGCTAGCGGTCTGCAAACAGATACGCAGTATTTT	CASSPEASGLQTDTQYF
TRBD2	TRBV4-2	TRBJ2-5	NA	TGTGCCAGCAGCCAAGGATCCGGGACTAGCGTCCAAGAGACCCAGTACTTC	CASSQGSGTSVQETQYF
TRBD1	TRBV7-3	TRBJ2-1	NA	TGTGCCAGCAGCCCGTCCCGGGACAGGGGCGAGCAGTTCTTC	CASSPSRDRGEQFF